The present TCR beta chain was sequenced within a study of PD-1 blockade in classical Hodgkin lymphoma. Only in-frame clones appear in the TCRdb table, and some are missing; sequencing was by immunoSEQ multiplex PCR. This table holds about 20,000 clones, more than 75% found once. The sample's time point: cycle 4 day 1 (C4D1), after less than seven weeks of nivolumab. Each of the patients experienced relapse following autologous stem cell transplantation, and their brentuximab vedotin exposure differed. Investigators obtained CD8+ T cells from thawed PBMCs by magnetic negative selection. V was trimmed by 0 bases and J by 5 bases, leaving 10 bases between them. There are 14 residues in the CDR3. Germline CDR1 is LNHNV and CDR2 is YYDKDF (reference sequence). Points on this clone: As yet, its antigen is unknown.

Broader study findings: Causes of the repertoire differences remain undefined, possibly disease activity or prior therapy. Similar baseline diversity was found in complete responders and newly diagnosed patients. Newly diagnosed patients were reported to start with lower TCR diversity than healthy donors.

V gene TRBV15 combines with J gene TRBJ2-5; D possibly corresponds to TRBD1 (6 bases). This material consisted of CD8+ T cells from blood, taken before the fourth cycle of nivolumab. This clonotype originated in a human donor with classical Hodgkin lymphoma. CDR3 loop: CATSRDRGMETQYF. CDR3 nucleotide sequence: TGTGCCACCAGCAGAGACAGGGGTATGGAGACCCAGTACTTC.